Following are 4 T cell receptor beta chains from one sample sequenced in a study of T and B cells in COVID-19 patients. TRB rearrangements were amplified by multiplex PCR with BIOMED2 TRB-A/B primers. Via MiXCR, TCRdb re-called the multiplex PCR reads, giving one row per CDR3 protein. The sample lists approximately 5,000 distinct CDR3 sequences, about 25% occurring once. Each TRB amplification used roughly 250-550 ng of genomic DNA from blood. Sequencing used blood. All receptors come from a human donor with active COVID-19.

The chain uses TRBV14 and TRBJ2-1; a weak D match, TRBD2 (5 bases). Trimming pared 1 base from V and 6 bases from J, leaving 16 bases between. There are 16 residues in the CDR3. The germline CDR1 and CDR2 sequences are SGHDN and FVKESK. The CDR3 sequence is CASSQVGGAVRNEQFF. DNA of the CDR3: TGTGCCAGCAGCCAAGTCGGCGGAGCGGTCCGCAATGAGCAGTTCTTC. The full variable domain, with the rest looked up from reference TRBV14 and TRBJ2-1, is EAGVTQFPSHSVIEKGQTVTLRCDPISGHDNLYWYRRVMGKEIKFLLHFVKESKQDESGMPNNRFLAERTGGTYSTLKVQPAELEDSGVYFCASSQVGGAVRNEQFFGPGTRLTVL.

This clonotype was seen only a few times. CDR3 bases: TGTGCCAGCAGTTTGGGTTCGCAGGGAGGTCAGCCCCAGCATTTT. It encodes CASSLGSQGGQPQHF. The chain links TRBV12-3 or TRBV12-4 to TRBJ1-5; D is possibly TRBD1 (5 bases). Deletions cut 3 bases from V and 6 bases from J, with 15 bases between. This CDR3 region has 15 residues.

By frequency in the sample, this clonotype is medium-sized (0.01 to 0.1%). V gene TRBV6-4 combines with J gene TRBJ2-1, with 12 bases lining up with TRBD2. This CDR3 contains 15 residues. Losses at the gene ends were 2 bases for V and 4 bases for J; bases not matched to a gene: 0. Germline values: CDR1 MRHNA, CDR2 SNTAGT. The CDR3 bases are TGTGCCAGCAGTGACGGACTAGCGGGGTACAATGAGCAGTTCTTC. Amino acids: CASSDGLAGYNEQFF.

This clonotype was observed many times. V usage is TRBV19 and J usage is TRBJ1-1; TRBD1 agrees at 7 bases. J gave up 4 bases and V 6 bases, and 8 bases lay outside the gene matches. The CDR3 is made up of 14 amino acids. Germline lookup yields CDR1 LNHDA and CDR2 SQIVND (reference sequence). The CDR3 DNA reads TGTGCCAGTAGGAACGGGGCAGGGGGCACTGAAGCTTTCTTT. As protein: CASRNGAGGTEAFF.